Presented here are 14 T cell receptor beta chains from one specimen sequenced in a study of response to subunit inactivated influenza vaccine. Each CDR3 protein is one row after TCRdb ran MiXCR on the RT-PCR reads. The profile shows about 570,000 distinct CDR3 sequences, approximately 11% of them singletons. These same records also appear under a second study, on T cells expressing NK-cell markers. That work contributes: Libraries used 5'RACE template switching adding universal primer site and UMIs.

Sequences were derived from PBMCs from blood, sampled on the day of vaccination. The receptors stem from a man aged 50 or older who received an inactivated influenza vaccine.

The rearrangement joins TRBV28 to TRBJ2-4; possibly TRBD1 for D (6 bases). The CDR3 is 18 residues long. Germline V gene lookup returns CDR1 MDHEN and CDR2 SYDVKM. V lost 3 bases, J lost 1 base, and 19 bases lay in between. CDR3 DNA sequence: TGTGCCAGCAGTTTGGGGCAGGGCAGGGGTTGGGCCAAAAACATTCAGTACTTC. Encoded protein: CASSLGQGRGWAKNIQYF.

Note on this clonotype: A much larger clonotype is one base distant, so this may be a read error. The genes are TRBV5-1 and TRBJ2-7; 7 positions match TRBD1. Germline CDR1 SGHRS, CDR2 YFSETQ. With 6 bases clipped from V and 7 bases from J, the junction kept 7 bases outside the gene matches. CDR3 length: 12 residues. Written as DNA, the CDR3 is TGCGCCAGCAACCAAGACAGGGCAGAGCAGTACTTC. Translation: CASNQDRAEQYF.

This clonotype turned up a few times. The chain uses TRBV20-1 and TRBJ2-7, with unresolved D. V lost 6 bases to trimming and J lost 2 bases, with 8 bases between them. Germline V gives CDR1 DFQATT, CDR2 SNEGSKA (reference sequence). This CDR3 comprises 11 residues. This CDR3 reads CSAEDTYEQYF. The DNA for the CDR3 is TGCAGTGCCGAAGACACCTACGAGCAGTACTTC.

The V call is TRBV4-2, the J call TRBJ1-2; 9 bases fit TRBD1. The germline gives CDR1 LGHNA, CDR2 YNFKEQ. The CDR3 runs 16 residues. The J segment lost 4 bases and the V segment lost 5 bases, leaving 11 bases of the junction unmatched. The CDR3 sequence is CASSATPDRGLYGYTF. The CDR3 region has the DNA TGTGCCAGCAGCGCCACCCCGGACAGGGGACTCTATGGCTACACCTTC.

A few counts support this clonotype. Here the CDR3 reads CSARGATETQYF. For the CDR3, the DNA is TGCAGTGCTAGAGGTGCTACAGAGACCCAGTACTTC. The V gene is TRBV20-1, the J gene TRBJ2-5; D not certain. Per the germline V gene, CDR1 is DFQATT and CDR2 is SNEGSKA (reference sequence). The CDR3 totals 12 residues. Trimming left V 1 base short and J 4 bases short, with 7 bases between.

The CDR3 region is CASSSPAGETQYF. CDR3 nucleotides: TGTGCCAGCAGTTCACCGGCGGGAGAGACCCAGTACTTC. The V gene is TRBV28, the J gene TRBJ2-5; a possible D gene is TRBD2 (5 bases). Germline lookup yields CDR1 MDHEN and CDR2 SYDVKM. V was trimmed by 4 bases and J by 4 bases, leaving 10 bases between them. This CDR3 comprises 13 residues.

This clonotype was seen repeatedly, ten times or more. The chain links TRBV2 to TRBJ2-7; D unclear. Germline assignment: CDR1 SNHLY and CDR2 FYNNEI. The CDR3 is made up of 11 amino acids. Trimming pared 6 bases from V and 4 bases from J, leaving 7 bases between. CDR3 nucleotides: TGTGCCAGCAGGGTGGGGTACGAGCAGTACTTC. As protein: CASRVGYEQYF.

The chain couples TRBV5-1 to TRBJ2-1; TRBD2 aligns across 7 bases. V lost 0 bases to trimming and J lost 4 bases; unmatched junction nucleotides: 7. Germline V gene data show CDR1 as SGHRS and CDR2 as YFSETQ. This CDR3 has 16 amino acids. The CDR3 sequence: CASSLDGTTYYNEQFF. CDR3 nucleotides: TGCGCCAGCAGCTTGGACGGGACTACCTATTACAATGAGCAGTTCTTC.

The V call is TRBV20-1, the J call TRBJ1-5, with no clear D. V was cut by 6 bases and J by 5 bases, with 14 bases left in between. Germline assignment: CDR1 DFQATT and CDR2 SNEGSKA (reference sequence). This CDR3 is built from 13 residues. CDR3 nucleotides: TGCAGTGCCAGTATGGGAGCGGATCAGCCCCAGCATTTT. Translated, it gives CSASMGADQPQHF.

This clonotype was counted a few times. The chain couples TRBV7-2 to TRBJ2-3; possibly TRBD2 for D (6 bases). CDR1 and CDR2 from the germline V gene are SGHTA and FQGNSA. Trimming cost V 5 bases and J 2 bases, with 14 bases left between them. This CDR3 is 15 amino acids long. Written as DNA, the CDR3 is TGTGCCAGCAGCCGCCGGGACTGGGACACAGATACGCAGTATTTT. As protein: CASSRRDWDTDTQYF. The full variable domain, rest sourced from reference TRBV7-2 and TRBJ2-3, is GAGVSQSPSNKVTEKGKDVELRCDPISGHTALYWYRQSLGQGLEFLIYFQGNSAPDKSGLPSDRFSAERTGGSVSTLTIQRTQQEDSAVYLCASSRRDWDTDTQYFGPGTRLTVL.

V usage is TRBV4-2 and J usage is TRBJ2-3; 14 positions match TRBD2. Germline V gene sequence: CDR1 LGHNA, CDR2 YNFKEQ. This CDR3 is built from 17 residues. The V and J ends lost 4 bases and 4 bases, in that order; junction bases with no gene match: 7. CDR3 coding DNA: TGTGCCAGCAGCCCGGGGACTAGCGGGAGTAGGGCAGATACGCAGTATTTT. Translation: CASSPGTSGSRADTQYF.

This clonotype occurred many times. The V gene is TRBV15, the J gene TRBJ2-1; 7 bases align to TRBD2. J gave up 4 bases and V 4 bases, and 10 bases lay outside the gene matches. Per germline, CDR1 LNHNV and CDR2 YYDKDF (reference sequence). The CDR3 sequence is 16 residues long. The CDR3 DNA sequence: TGTGCCACCAGCACAGACACCGGGACTAATTACAATGAGCAGTTCTTC. Its protein product is CATSTDTGTNYNEQFF. The complete variable domain, with remaining parts taken from reference TRBV15 and TRBJ2-1, reads DAMVIQNPRYQVTQFGKPVTLSCSQTLNHNVMYWYQQKSSQAPKLLFHYYDKDFNNEADTPDNFQSRRPNTSFCFLDIRSPGLGDTAMYLCATSTDTGTNYNEQFFGPGTRLTVL.

This clonotype was seen at least ten times. The chain couples TRBV28 to TRBJ1-5, with 10 bases that match TRBD1. CDR1 MDHEN and CDR2 SYDVKM come from the germline V gene. Unmatched junction bases numbered 4, after V lost 4 bases and J lost 7 bases. The CDR3 is 14 amino acids. The CDR3 loop reads CASSSGQGDQPQHF. The CDR3 nucleotides read TGTGCCAGCAGTTCTGGACAGGGGGACCAGCCCCAGCATTTT.

This clonotype was detected only a few times. The chain links TRBV7-9 to TRBJ2-5; D ambiguous. The CDR3 is 13 residues long. CDR1 is SEHNR and CDR2 is FQNEAQ in the germline V gene (reference sequence). Trimming took off 5 bases at V and 1 base at J, with 8 bases between the two ends. CDR3 amino acids: CASSPQVQETQYF. The CDR3 DNA sequence: TGTGCCAGCAGCCCCCAGGTCCAAGAGACCCAGTACTTC.